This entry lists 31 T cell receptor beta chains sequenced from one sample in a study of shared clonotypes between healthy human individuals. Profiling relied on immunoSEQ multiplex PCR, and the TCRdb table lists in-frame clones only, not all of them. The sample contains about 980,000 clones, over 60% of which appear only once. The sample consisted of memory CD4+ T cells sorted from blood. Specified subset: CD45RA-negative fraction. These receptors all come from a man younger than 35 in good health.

The CDR3 here is CASSLNSNEKLFF. DNA of the CDR3: TGTGCCAGCAGCTTAAACAGTAATGAAAAACTGTTTTTT. This chain uses TRBV11-2 with TRBJ1-4; D unresolved. CDR1 is SGHAT and CDR2 is FQNNGV in the germline V gene. The ends were cut back, 2 bases at V and 4 bases at J, with 5 bases in the middle. The CDR3 loop spans 13 amino acids.

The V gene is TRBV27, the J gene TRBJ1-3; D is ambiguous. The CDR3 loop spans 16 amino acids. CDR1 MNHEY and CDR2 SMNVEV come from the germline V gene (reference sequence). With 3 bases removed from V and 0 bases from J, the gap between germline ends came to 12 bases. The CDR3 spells CASSLGFGSSGNTIYF. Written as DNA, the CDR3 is TGTGCCAGCAGTTTGGGTTTCGGGAGCTCTGGAAACACCATATATTTT.

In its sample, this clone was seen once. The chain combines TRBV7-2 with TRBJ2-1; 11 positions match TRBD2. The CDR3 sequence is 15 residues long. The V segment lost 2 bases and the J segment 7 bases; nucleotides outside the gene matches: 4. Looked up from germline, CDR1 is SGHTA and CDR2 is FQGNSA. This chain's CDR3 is CASSLMGLAENEQFF. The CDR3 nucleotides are TGTGCCAGCAGCTTAATGGGACTAGCGGAGAATGAGCAGTTCTTC.

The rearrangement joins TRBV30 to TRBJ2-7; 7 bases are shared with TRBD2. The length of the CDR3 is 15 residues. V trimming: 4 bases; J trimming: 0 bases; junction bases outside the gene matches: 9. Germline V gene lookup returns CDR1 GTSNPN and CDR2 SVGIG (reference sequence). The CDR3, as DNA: TGTGCCTGGACATTGGGGAGGGAGGGCTCCTACGAGCAGTACTTC. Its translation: CAWTLGREGSYEQYF.

The CDR3 loop is CASSLSPTGEQFF. The CDR3 coding sequence is TGTGCCAGCAGCTTAAGCCCAACCGGGGAGCAGTTCTTC. The chain combines TRBV7-9 with TRBJ2-1; D remains ambiguous. The CDR3 extends over 13 amino acids. The germline gives CDR1 SEHNR, CDR2 FQNEAQ (reference sequence). V was cut by 2 bases and J by 10 bases, with 12 bases left in between.

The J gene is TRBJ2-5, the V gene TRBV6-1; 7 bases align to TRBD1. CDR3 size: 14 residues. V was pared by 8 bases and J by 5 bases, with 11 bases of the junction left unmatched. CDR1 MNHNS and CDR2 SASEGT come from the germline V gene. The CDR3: CASHRTGLYETQYF. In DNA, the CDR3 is TGTGCCAGCCATCGGACAGGACTTTACGAGACCCAGTACTTC.

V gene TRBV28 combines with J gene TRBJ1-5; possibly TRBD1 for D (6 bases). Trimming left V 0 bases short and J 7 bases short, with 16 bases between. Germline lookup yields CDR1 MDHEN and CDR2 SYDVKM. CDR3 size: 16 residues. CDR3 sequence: CASSLWDSRQNQPQHF. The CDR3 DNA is TGTGCCAGCAGTTTATGGGACAGTCGTCAAAACCAGCCCCAGCATTTT.

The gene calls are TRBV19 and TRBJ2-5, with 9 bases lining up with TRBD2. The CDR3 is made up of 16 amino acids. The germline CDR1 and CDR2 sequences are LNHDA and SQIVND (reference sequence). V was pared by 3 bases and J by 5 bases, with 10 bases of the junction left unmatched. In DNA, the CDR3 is TGTGCCAGTAGTATCTCTGGCGGGGGGGCTTGGGAGACCCAGTACTTC. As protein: CASSISGGGAWETQYF.

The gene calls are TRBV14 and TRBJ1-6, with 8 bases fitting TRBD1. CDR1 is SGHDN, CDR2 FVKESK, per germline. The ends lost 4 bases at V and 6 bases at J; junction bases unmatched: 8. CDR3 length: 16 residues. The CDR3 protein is CASSPYGQGSNSPLHF. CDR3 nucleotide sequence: TGTGCCAGCAGCCCCTACGGACAGGGTAGTAATTCACCCCTCCACTTT.

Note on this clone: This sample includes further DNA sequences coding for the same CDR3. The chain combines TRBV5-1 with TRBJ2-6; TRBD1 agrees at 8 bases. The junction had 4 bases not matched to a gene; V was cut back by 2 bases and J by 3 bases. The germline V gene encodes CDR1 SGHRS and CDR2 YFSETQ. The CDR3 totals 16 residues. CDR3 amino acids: CASSFQGAGGANVLTF. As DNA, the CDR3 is TGCGCCAGCAGCTTCCAGGGGGCTGGTGGGGCCAACGTCCTGACTTTC.

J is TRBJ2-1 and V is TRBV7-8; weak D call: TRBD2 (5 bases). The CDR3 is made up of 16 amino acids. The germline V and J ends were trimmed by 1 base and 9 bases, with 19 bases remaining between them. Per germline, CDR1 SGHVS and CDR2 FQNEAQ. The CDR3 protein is CASSLVKTKARGEQFF. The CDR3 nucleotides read TGTGCCAGCAGCTTAGTAAAGACTAAAGCCCGGGGTGAGCAGTTCTTC.

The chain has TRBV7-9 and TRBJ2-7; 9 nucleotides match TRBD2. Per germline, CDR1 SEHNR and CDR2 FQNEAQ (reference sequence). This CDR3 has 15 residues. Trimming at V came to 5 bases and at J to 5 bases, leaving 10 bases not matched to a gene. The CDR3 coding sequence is TGTGCCAGCAGCCTCCTTGCGGGAGGGCCCCACGAGCAGTACTTC. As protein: CASSLLAGGPHEQYF.

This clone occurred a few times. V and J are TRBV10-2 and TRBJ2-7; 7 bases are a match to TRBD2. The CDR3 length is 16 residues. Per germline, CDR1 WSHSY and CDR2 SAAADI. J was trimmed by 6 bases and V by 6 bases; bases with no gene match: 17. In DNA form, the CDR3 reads TGCGCCAGCAGGGACCTCTTCCGGGACTATGAGGCCGAGCAGTACTTC. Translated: CASRDLFRDYEAEQYF.

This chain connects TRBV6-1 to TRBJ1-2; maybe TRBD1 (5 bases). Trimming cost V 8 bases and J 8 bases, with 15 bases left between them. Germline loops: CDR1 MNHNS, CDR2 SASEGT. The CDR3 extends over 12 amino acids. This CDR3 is CASSEGTWGYTF. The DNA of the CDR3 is TGTGCCAGCTCCGAGGGGACCTGGGGCTACACCTTC.

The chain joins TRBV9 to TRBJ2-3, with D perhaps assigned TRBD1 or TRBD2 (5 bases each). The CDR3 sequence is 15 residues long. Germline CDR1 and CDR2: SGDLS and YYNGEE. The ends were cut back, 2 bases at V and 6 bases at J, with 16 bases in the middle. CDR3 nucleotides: TGTGCCAGCAGCGTCATGGGGACCCCATCGGATACGCAGTATTTT. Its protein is CASSVMGTPSDTQYF.

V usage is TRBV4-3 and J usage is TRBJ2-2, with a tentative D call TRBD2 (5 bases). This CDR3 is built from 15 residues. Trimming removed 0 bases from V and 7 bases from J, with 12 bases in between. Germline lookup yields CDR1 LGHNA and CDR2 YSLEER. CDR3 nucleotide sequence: TGCGCCAGCAGCCAAGATGCAAGCGCGGGCGGGGAGCTGTTTTTT. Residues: CASSQDASAGGELFF.

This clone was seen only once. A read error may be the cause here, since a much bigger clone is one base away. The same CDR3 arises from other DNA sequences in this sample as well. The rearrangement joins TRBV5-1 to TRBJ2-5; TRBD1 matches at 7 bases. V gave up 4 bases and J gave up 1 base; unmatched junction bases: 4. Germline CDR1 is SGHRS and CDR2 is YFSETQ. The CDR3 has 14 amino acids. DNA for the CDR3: TGCGCCAGCAGCCTGGGACAGCTCCAAGAGACCCAGTACTTC. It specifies CASSLGQLQETQYF.

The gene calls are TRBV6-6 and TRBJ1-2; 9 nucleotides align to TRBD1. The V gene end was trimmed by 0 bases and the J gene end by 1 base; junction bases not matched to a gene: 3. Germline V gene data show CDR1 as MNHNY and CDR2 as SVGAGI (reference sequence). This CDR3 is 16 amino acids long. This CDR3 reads CASSYSGQGFNYGYTF. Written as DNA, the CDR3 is TGTGCCAGCAGTTACTCGGGACAGGGCTTTAACTATGGCTACACCTTC.

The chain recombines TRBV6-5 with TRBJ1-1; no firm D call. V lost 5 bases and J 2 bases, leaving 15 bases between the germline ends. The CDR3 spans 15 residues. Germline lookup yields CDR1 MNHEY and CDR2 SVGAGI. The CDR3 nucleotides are TGTGCCAGCAGTCTCCGCGGGCCTATTAACACTGAAGCTTTCTTT. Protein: CASSLRGPINTEAFF.

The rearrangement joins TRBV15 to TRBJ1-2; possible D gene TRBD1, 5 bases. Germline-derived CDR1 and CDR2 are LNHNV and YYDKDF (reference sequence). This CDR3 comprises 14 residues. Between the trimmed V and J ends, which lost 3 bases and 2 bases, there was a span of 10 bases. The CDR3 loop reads CATSSEGQNYGYTF. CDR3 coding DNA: TGTGCCACCAGCAGCGAAGGACAAAACTATGGCTACACCTTC.

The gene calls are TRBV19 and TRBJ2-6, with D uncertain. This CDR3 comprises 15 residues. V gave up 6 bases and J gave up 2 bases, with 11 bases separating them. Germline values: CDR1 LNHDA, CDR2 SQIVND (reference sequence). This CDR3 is CASRRSITGANVLTF. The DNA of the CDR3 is TGTGCCAGTAGGCGGTCCATTACTGGGGCCAACGTCCTGACTTTC. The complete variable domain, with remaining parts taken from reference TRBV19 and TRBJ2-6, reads DGGITQSPKYLFRKEGQNVTLSCEQNLNHDAMYWYRQDPGQGLRLIYYSQIVNDFQKGDIAEGYSVSREKKESFPLTVTSAQKNPTAFYLCASRRSITGANVLTFGAGSRLTVL.

DNA of the CDR3: TGTGCCAGCAGTTACCCCGGCAGCTCCTACGAGCAGTACTTC. This sequence encodes CASSYPGSSYEQYF. V gene TRBV6-6 combines with J gene TRBJ2-7; D gene ambiguous. The CDR3 runs 14 residues. Trimming took off 2 bases at V and 0 bases at J, with 8 bases between the two ends. Per germline, CDR1 MNHNY and CDR2 SVGAGI (reference sequence).

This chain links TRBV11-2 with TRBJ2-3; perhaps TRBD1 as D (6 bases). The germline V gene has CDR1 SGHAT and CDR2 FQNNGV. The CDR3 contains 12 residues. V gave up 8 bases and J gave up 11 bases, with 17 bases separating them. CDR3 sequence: CASRLIDRRQYF. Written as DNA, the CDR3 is TGTGCCAGCCGACTGATTGACAGGCGGCAGTATTTT.

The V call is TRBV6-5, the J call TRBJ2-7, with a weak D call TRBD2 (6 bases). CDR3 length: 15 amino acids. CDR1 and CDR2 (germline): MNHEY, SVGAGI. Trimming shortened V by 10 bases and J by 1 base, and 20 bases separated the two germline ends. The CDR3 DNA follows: TGTGCCACCCACGGGACGGGAGAGGAGTCCTACGAGCAGTACTTC. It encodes CATHGTGEESYEQYF.

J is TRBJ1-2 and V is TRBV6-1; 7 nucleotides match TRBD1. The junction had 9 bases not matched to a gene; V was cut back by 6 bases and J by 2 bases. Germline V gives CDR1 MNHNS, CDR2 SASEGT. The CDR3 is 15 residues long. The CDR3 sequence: CASSLTGNTNYGYTF. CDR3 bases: TGTGCCAGCAGCCTGACAGGGAATACGAACTATGGCTACACCTTC.

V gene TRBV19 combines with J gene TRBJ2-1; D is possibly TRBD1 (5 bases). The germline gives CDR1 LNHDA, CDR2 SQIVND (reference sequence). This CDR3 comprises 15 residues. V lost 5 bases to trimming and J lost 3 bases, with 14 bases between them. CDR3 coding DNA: TGTGCCAGTAGTCGAGCTGCGGACAACTACAATGAGCAGTTCTTC. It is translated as CASSRAADNYNEQFF.

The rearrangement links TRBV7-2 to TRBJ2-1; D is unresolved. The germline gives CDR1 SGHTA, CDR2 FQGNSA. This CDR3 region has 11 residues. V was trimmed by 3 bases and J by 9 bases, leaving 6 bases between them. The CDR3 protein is CASSFGGEQFF. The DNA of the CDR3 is TGTGCCAGCAGCTTCGGCGGTGAGCAGTTCTTC.

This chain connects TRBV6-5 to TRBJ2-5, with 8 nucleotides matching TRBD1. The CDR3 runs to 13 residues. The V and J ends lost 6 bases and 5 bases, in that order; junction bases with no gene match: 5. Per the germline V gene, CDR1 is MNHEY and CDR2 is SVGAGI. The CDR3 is CASSPGGRETQYF. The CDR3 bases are TGTGCCAGCAGCCCAGGGGGCCGGGAGACCCAGTACTTC.

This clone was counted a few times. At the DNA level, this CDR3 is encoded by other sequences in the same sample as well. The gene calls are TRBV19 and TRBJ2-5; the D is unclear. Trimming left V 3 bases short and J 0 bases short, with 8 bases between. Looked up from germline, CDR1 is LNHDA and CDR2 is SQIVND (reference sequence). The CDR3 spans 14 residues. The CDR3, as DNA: TGTGCCAGTAGTATTCGGCGGAACCAAGAGACCCAGTACTTC. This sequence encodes CASSIRRNQETQYF.

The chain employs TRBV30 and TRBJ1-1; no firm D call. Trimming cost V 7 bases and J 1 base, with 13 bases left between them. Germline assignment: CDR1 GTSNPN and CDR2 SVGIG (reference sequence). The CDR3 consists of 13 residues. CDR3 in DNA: TGTGCCTTGCGGCGGACGCAGAACACTGAAGCTTTCTTT. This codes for CALRRTQNTEAFF.

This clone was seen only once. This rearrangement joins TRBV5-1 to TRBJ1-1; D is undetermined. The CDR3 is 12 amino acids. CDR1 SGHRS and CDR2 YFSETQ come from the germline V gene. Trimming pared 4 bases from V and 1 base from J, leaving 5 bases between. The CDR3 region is CASSSENTEAFF. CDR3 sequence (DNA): TGCGCCAGCAGCAGTGAGAACACTGAAGCTTTCTTT. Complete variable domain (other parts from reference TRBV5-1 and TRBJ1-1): KAGVTQTPRYLIKTRGQQVTLSCSPISGHRSVSWYQQTPGQGLQFLFEYFSETQRNKGNFPGRFSGRQFSNSRSEMNVSTLELGDSALYLCASSSENTEAFFGQGTRLTVV.